The entry that follows covers one TCR beta chain sequence. Trimming took 3 bases from V and 4 from J; bases not matched to a gene: 5. Germline lookup yields CDR1 SNHLY and CDR2 FYNNEI. The length of the CDR3 is 14 residues. This record belongs to a study of neoadjuvant anti-PD-1 for oral cavity cancer. Generated by immunoSEQ multiplex PCR, the TCRdb table keeps only in-frame clones and is missing some. Among over 14,000 clones listed, about three quarters were seen once. Stated time point: after neoadjuvant nivolumab, at surgical resection. The sequence was collected from a person aged 40 to 85 with oral cavity squamous cell carcinoma. This specimen was PBMCs, taken after nivolumab (anti-PD-1) treatment. V gene TRBV2 combines with J gene TRBJ1-2, with 7 bases that match TRBD1. CDR3 DNA sequence: TGTGCCAGCAGTGATGTTACAGGGGCCTATGGCTACACCTTC. It translates to CASSDVTGAYGYTF.